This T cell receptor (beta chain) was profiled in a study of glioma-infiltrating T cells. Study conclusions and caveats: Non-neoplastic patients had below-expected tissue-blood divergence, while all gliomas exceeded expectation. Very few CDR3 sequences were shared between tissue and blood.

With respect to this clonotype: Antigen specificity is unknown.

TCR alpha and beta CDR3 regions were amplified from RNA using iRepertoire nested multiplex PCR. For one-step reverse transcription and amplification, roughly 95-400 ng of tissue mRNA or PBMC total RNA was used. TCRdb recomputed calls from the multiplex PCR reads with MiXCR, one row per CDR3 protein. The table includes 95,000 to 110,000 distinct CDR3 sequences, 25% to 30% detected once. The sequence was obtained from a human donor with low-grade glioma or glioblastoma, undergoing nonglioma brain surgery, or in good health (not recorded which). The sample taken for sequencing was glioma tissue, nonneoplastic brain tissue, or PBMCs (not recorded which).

The CDR3 bases are TGTGCCAGCTCAACGAGGACTAGCGGGGGAATCTACGAGCAGTACTTC. Protein sequence: CASSTRTSGGIYEQYF. This rearrangement joins TRBV18 to TRBJ2-7, with 13 positions matching TRBD2. V trimming: 5 bases; J trimming: 3 bases; junction bases outside the gene matches: 7. CDR1 is KGHSH and CDR2 is LQKENI in the germline V gene. The CDR3 totals 16 residues.